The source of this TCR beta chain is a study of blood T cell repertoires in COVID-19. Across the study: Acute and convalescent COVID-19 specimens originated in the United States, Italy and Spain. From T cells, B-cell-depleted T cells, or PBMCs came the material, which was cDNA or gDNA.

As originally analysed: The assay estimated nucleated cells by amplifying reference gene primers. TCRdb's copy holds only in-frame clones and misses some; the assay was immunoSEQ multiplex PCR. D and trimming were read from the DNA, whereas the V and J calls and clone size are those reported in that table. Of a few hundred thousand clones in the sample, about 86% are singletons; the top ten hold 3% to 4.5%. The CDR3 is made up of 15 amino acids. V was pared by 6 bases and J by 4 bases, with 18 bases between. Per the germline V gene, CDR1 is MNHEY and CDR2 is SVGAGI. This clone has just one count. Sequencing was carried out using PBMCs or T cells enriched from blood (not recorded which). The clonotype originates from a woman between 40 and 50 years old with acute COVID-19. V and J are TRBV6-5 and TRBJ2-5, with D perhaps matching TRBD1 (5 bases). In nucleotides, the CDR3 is TGTGCCAGCAGCTGGACAAAAGCCTTCGGAGAGACCCAGTACTTC. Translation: CASSWTKAFGETQYF.